This T cell receptor (beta chain) was found in a study of ipilimumab plus nivolumab after autologous stem cell transplantation. Across the study: A median of roughly eight nivolumab and roughly 5 ipilimumab doses were given.

In regard to this clone: What it binds is not known.

Generated by immunoSEQ multiplex PCR, the TCRdb table keeps only in-frame clones and is missing some. This sample has about 84,000 clones, with about 83% found just once. This CDR3 spans 17 amino acids. With 5 bases clipped from V and 6 bases from J, the junction kept 10 bases outside the gene matches. Germline lookup yields CDR1 MGHRA and CDR2 YSYEKL. Study findings and constraints: The authors say TCR, Treg and microbiome findings warrant further study.

This sequence joins TRBV4-1 and TRBJ2-1; 13 bases line up with TRBD2. This TCR came from a male donor with diffuse large B-cell lymphoma. The sequencing used PBMCs, collected in a trial of ipilimumab plus nivolumab as post-transplant consolidation. The CDR3, as DNA: TGCGCCAGCAGCAAGGGGACGACTAGCGGGGGGATCAATGAGCAGTTCTTC. Its protein is CASSKGTTSGGINEQFF.